Presented here are 10 T cell receptor beta chains from one specimen sequenced in a study of CXCR3-negative and CXCR3-positive naive CD8 T cells. In preparing the TRB cDNA libraries, 5' RACE with UMI labels was used. One entry per CDR3 protein, without DNA, is what TCRdb gives after re-calling the 5' RACE reads. This sample's table reports 100,000 to 150,000 distinct CDR3 sequences. Sequencing was carried out using naive CXCR3- CD8+ T cells from blood. Subset in this sample: CD45RO-CCR7+CD27+CD95- naive CD8+ T cells lacking CXCR3 (TNR3-). These receptors all come from a human donor in good health. Some clones in this sample may be carry-over from other donors' samples.

The gene calls are TRBV20-1 and TRBJ1-5; there is no DNA to check the TCRdb D call of TRBD1. The CDR3 is 21 residues long. Germline assignment: CDR1 DFQATT and CDR2 SNEGSKA (reference sequence). CDR3 region: CSARDPNPGQGRHQGNQPQHF.

The CDR3 loop is CASSRQLSSTDTQYF. J is TRBJ2-3 and V is TRBV12-3 or TRBV12-4. CDR3 length: 15 amino acids.

CDR3 protein: CASSLSSGLTYEQYF. The rearrangement links TRBV27 to TRBJ2-7. The CDR3 has 15 residues. Germline V lookup: CDR1 MNHEY, CDR2 SMNVEV (reference sequence).

This rearrangement joins TRBV20-1 to TRBJ2-7; TCRdb designates TRBD1, a call that cannot be tested without DNA. CDR3 size: 12 residues. In germline, CDR1 is DFQATT, CDR2 SNEGSKA (reference sequence). CDR3 region: CSARDRAYEQYF.

This rearrangement joins TRBV25-1 to TRBJ1-1; TCRdb names TRBD1, which stays unverified in the absence of DNA. The CDR3 spans 12 residues. Germline CDR1 and CDR2: MGHDK and SYGVNS. CDR3 residues: CASSEWGREAFF.

V and J are TRBV7-8 and TRBJ2-5; TCRdb selects TRBD1, and the lack of DNA leaves this call unchecked. The CDR3 is 16 amino acids. Germline V CDR1 and CDR2: SGHVS, FQNEAQ. This CDR3 reads CASSGSRDRVEETQYF.

The chain links TRBV28 to TRBJ2-7; there is no DNA to check the TCRdb D call of TRBD1. Germline CDR1 is MDHEN and CDR2 is SYDVKM. The CDR3 runs to 14 residues. CDR3: CASSLRGVFYEQYF.

The chain combines TRBV29-1 with TRBJ2-1; absent DNA, TCRdb's TRBD2 call cannot be checked. This CDR3 contains 12 residues. Germline loops: CDR1 SQVTM, CDR2 ANQGSEA. This CDR3 is CSARGGDNEQFF.

The rearrangement uses TRBV6-6 and TRBJ2-1. Germline V gene data show CDR1 as MNHNY and CDR2 as SVGAGI (reference sequence). There are 14 residues in the CDR3. The CDR3 region is CASSYSGWDNEQFF.

V and J are TRBV28 and TRBJ2-1; TCRdb picks TRBD1, but there is no DNA to check that call. The CDR3 spans 15 residues. Per germline, CDR1 MDHEN and CDR2 SYDVKM. Here the CDR3 reads CASSEAGQGGNEQFF.